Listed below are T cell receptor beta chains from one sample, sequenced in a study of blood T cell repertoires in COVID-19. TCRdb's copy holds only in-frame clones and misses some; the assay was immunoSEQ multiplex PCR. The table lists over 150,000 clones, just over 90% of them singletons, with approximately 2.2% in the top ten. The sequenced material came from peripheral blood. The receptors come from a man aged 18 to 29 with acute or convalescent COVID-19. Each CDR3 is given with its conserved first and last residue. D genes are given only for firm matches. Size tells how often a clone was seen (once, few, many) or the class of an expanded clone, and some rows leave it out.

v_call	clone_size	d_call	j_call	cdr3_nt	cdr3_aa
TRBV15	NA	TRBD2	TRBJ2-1	TGTGCCACCAGCAGGACTAGCGACCTCTACAATGAGCAGTTCTTC	CATSRTSDLYNEQFF
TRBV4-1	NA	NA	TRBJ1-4	TGCGCCAGCAGCCCTACAGGGCTAGGCGAAAAACTGTTTTTT	CASSPTGLGEKLFF
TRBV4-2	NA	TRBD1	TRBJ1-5	TGTGCCAGCAGCTTTTCAGTCGGAACAGGGGGGTCGAATCAGCCCCAGCATTTT	CASSFSVGTGGSNQPQHF
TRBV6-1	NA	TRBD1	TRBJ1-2	TGTGCCAGCAGTGAAACAGGGGACTATGGCTACACCTTC	CASSETGDYGYTF
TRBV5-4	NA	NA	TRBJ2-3	TGTGCCAGCAGCTTGGGGGCCCGTGGGGGCGGCACAGATACGCAGTATTTT	CASSLGARGGGTDTQYF
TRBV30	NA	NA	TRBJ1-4	TGTGCCTTCTTACAGCCAACTAATGAAAAACTGTTTTTT	CAFLQPTNEKLFF
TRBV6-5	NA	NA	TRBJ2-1	TGTGCCAGCAGGGGAGGGACAGGCCACTACAATGAGCAGTTCTTC	CASRGGTGHYNEQFF
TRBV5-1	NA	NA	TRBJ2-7	TGCGCCAGCAGCTTGGGGGCCTCCTACGAGCAGTACTTC	CASSLGASYEQYF
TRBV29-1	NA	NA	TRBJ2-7	TGCAGCGTTGAGGGGGAGGACAGGAACTACGAGCAGTACTTC	CSVEGEDRNYEQYF
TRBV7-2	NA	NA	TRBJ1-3	TGTGCCAGCAGCGCCCTGGACGGGAGCTCTGGAAACACCATATATTTT	CASSALDGSSGNTIYF
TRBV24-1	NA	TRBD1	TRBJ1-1	TGTGCCACCAGTGACCTGACAGGGGTGAGAGCTTTCTTT	CATSDLTGVRAFF
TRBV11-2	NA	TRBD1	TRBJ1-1	TGTGCCAGCAGCTTAGTAAGTGGACAGGGGTCCACTGAAGCTTTCTTT	CASSLVSGQGSTEAFF
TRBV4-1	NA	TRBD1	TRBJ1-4	TGCGCCAGCAGCCAATTAGGACAGGTCCCAACTAATGAAAAACTGTTTTTT	CASSQLGQVPTNEKLFF
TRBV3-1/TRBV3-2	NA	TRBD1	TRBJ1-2	TGTGCCAGCAGCCCAATTTTACCCGGGACAGGTAACTATGGCTACACCTTC	CASSPILPGTGNYGYTF
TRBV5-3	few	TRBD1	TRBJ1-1	TGTGCCAGAAGCTGGGAAAACAATGAGGGGGCACTAAAGGGGACTCTCACTGAAGCTTTCTTT	CARSWENNEGALKGTLTEAFF
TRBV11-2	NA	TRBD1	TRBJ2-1	TGTGCCAGCAGCTTAGCCCCGTGGACAGGGGGCGTCGTTGACAATGAGCAGTTCTTC	CASSLAPWTGGVVDNEQFF
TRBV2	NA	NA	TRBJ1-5	TGTGCCAGCAGTGAAAGTCGACACTCCGGCAATCAGCCCCAGCATTTT	CASSESRHSGNQPQHF
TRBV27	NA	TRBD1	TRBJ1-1	TGTGCCAGCAGTAGGGACAGGAACACTGAAGCTTTCTTT	CASSRDRNTEAFF
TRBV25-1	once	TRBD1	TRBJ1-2	TGTGCCAGCAGTGAAATAGGGACAGGGCACTATGGCTACACCTTC	CASSEIGTGHYGYTF
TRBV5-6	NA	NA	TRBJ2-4	TGTGCCAGCAGCTTGGGTCTAGCCAAAAACATTCAGTACTTC	CASSLGLAKNIQYF
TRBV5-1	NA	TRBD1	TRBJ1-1	TGCGCCAGCAGCGCCAAAGACCAGGGGGACACTGAAGCTTTCTTT	CASSAKDQGDTEAFF
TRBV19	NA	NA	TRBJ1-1	TGTGCCAGTAGTTTCGACGCAACCGTTACTAGGACTGAAGCTTTCTTT	CASSFDATVTRTEAFF
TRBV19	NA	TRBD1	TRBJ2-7	TGTGCCAGTAGTTTCGGGGACAGGGCTTACGAGCAGTACTTC	CASSFGDRAYEQYF
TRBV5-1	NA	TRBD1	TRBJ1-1	TGCGCCAGCAGCTTGCGCGGCGCCGGGCAGGGGGTGAACACTGAAGCTTTCTTT	CASSLRGAGQGVNTEAFF
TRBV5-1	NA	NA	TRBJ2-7	TGCGCCAGCAGCTTGGGACACCAGTCCTACGAGCAGTACTTC	CASSLGHQSYEQYF
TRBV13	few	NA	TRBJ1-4	TGTGCCAGCAGCCGTAGCCCCGAAAAACTGTTTTTT	CASSRSPEKLFF
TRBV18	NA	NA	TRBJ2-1	TGTGCCAGCTCACCCGGACTGTCCTACAATGAGCAGTTCTTC	CASSPGLSYNEQFF
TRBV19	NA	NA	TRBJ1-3	TGTGCCAGTAGACCAGAGGGTCCGTTACGTCGTGGAAACACCATATATTTT	CASRPEGPLRRGNTIYF
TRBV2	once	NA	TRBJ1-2	TGTGCCAGCCAGAGGGCAGCCTTCGACTATGGCTACACCTTC	CASQRAAFDYGYTF
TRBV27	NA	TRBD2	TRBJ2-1	TGTGCCAGCAGTTCCTATAGCGGGAGGTCCTACAATGAGCAGTTCTTC	CASSSYSGRSYNEQFF
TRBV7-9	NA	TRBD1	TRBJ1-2	TGTGCCAGCAGCTTAGCGTCCCAGGGACAGGGGTCCGGGTATGGCTACACCTTC	CASSLASQGQGSGYGYTF
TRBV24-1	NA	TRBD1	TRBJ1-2	TGTGCCACCAGGGGGACAGGGAGTAACTATGGCTACACCTTC	CATRGTGSNYGYTF
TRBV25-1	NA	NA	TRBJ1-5	TGTGCCAGCAGTGAATCGGGGATTCCCCAGCATTTT	CASSESGIPQHF
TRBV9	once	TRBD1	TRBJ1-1	TGTGCCAGCAGCGAGACAGGGCAGGGGACTGAAGCTTTCTTT	CASSETGQGTEAFF
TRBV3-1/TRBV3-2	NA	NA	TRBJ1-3	TGTGCCAGCAGCCAAGCGGCAGGGACTGGAAACACCATATATTTT	CASSQAAGTGNTIYF
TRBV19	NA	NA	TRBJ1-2	TGTGCCAGTAGTATAACGAGCCAGGGTAACTATGGCTACACCTTC	CASSITSQGNYGYTF
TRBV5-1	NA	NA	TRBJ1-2	TGCGCCAGCAGCTTGGATCCACAGGGCTTCGTCGGTGGCTACACCTTC	CASSLDPQGFVGGYTF
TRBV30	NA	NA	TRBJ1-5	TGTGCCTGGAGTGTAGGGGCACAGCCCCAGCATTTT	CAWSVGAQPQHF
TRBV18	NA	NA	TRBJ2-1	TGTGCCAGCTCCGCCGAGGGCTCCTACAATGAGCAGTTCTTC	CASSAEGSYNEQFF
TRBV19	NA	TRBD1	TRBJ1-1	TGTGCCTCCGGGGTGAGGGGGCGGGGAGCTTTCTTT	CASGVRGRGAFF
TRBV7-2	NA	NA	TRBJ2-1	TGTGCCAGCAGCTTAGGACTGACGGGGGGCCCAGCGTTCTTC	CASSLGLTGGPAFF
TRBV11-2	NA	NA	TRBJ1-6	TGTGCCAGCAGCTTGAGGCTGACTAATTCACCCCTCCACTTT	CASSLRLTNSPLHF
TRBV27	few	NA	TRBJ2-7	TGTGCCAGCAGTCCCCCTCACCTCGACACCCTCCAGGGTCCCTACGAGCAGTACTTC	CASSPPHLDTLQGPYEQYF
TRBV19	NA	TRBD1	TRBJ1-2	TGTGCCAGTAAGGTCGGACAGGGTAGTTATGGCTACACCTTC	CASKVGQGSYGYTF
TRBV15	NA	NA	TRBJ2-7	TGTGCCACCAGCAGGCTGGGTGGCGGGGTCCCCTACGAGCAGTACTTC	CATSRLGGGVPYEQYF
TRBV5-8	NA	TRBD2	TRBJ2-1	TGTGCCAGCAGCTTCTCGCGGGGGTACAATGAGCAGTTCTTC	CASSFSRGYNEQFF
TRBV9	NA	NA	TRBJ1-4	TGTGCCAGCAGCCCGACGGGCGGGGCAACTAATGAAAAACTGTTTTTT	CASSPTGGATNEKLFF
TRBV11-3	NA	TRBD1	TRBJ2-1	TGTGCCAGCAGCTTGGGGACAGGGTTTACGGATGAGCAGTTCTTC	CASSLGTGFTDEQFF
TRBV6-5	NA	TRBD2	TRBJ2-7	TGTGCCAGCACGTTTGGACTAGCTCCCTACGAGCAGTACTTC	CASTFGLAPYEQYF
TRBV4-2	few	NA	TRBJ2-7	TGTGCCAGCAGCCAAGAGCAGGGCTCTCAGCAGTACTTC	CASSQEQGSQQYF
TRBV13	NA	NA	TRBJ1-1	TGTGCCAGCAGCTTAGGTAGGAGAGGCACTGAAGCTTTCTTT	CASSLGRRGTEAFF
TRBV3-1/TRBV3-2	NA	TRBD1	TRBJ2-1	TGTGCCAGCAGCCAATTCACAGGGGTCATCAATGAGCAGTTCTTC	CASSQFTGVINEQFF
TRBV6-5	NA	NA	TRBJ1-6	TGTGCCAGCAGATTCGACGGCGGCTTAAATTCACCCCTCCACTTT	CASRFDGGLNSPLHF
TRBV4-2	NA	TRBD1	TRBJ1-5	TGTGCCAGCAGCCAAGGACAGGGGGGCAATCAGCCCCAGCATTTT	CASSQGQGGNQPQHF
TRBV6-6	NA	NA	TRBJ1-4	TGTGCCAGCAGACAGACAGTAGCAACTAATGAAAAACTGTTTTTT	CASRQTVATNEKLFF